This T cell receptor beta chain was recorded in a study of blood T cell repertoires in COVID-19. Assay used: immunoSEQ multiplex PCR; TCRdb lists only in-frame clones, some missing. The sample lists some 300,000 clones, approximately 88% occurring once. In this sample, this clone turned up once. Trimming took off 7 bases at V and 11 bases at J, with 17 bases between the two ends. CDR3 size: 12 residues. Sequenced sample: peripheral blood. This receptor was taken from a woman between 25 and 40 years old who had recovered from COVID-19. The chain combines TRBV12-3 or TRBV12-4 with TRBJ1-1; D gene uncertain. CDR3 DNA sequence: TGTGCCAGCACCCCAGGATCGGCCAAGGCTTTCTTT. It specifies CASTPGSAKAFF.